The present TCR beta chain was sequenced within a study of blood T cell repertoires in COVID-19. Study-wide context: The samples span acute and convalescent COVID-19 from the United States, Italy and Spain.

V lost 5 bases and J lost 11, with 20 bases in between. The CDR3 runs to 14 residues. CDR1 is MNHEY, CDR2 SVGEGT, per germline. Original data processing: Estimated nucleated cell counts came from reference gene primer amplification. Sequencing was performed with immunoSEQ multiplex PCR; in TCRdb, only in-frame clones are kept and a portion is missing. V, J and clone size derive from that table, while D and trimming were established from the DNA sequence. The table has 250,000 to 350,000 clones, about nine tenths seen once. This sequence joins TRBV6-2 or TRBV6-3 and TRBJ2-3; the D gene is possibly TRBD2 (5 bases). This clonotype was obtained from a man aged 18 to 35 with active or convalescent COVID-19. Specimen: peripheral blood. The CDR3: CASSAQGLHRRQYF. The CDR3 DNA reads as TGTGCCAGCAGTGCCCAAGGACTCCACCGAAGGCAGTATTTT.